The source of this T cell receptor beta chain is a study of blood T cell repertoires in COVID-19. Looking at the study overall: Material from acute and convalescent COVID-19 was sourced from the United States, Italy and Spain.

TCRdb keeps only in-frame clones here, not all; method: immunoSEQ multiplex PCR. Counted here are 150,000 or so clones, about 90% occurring once; the ten biggest clones make up approximately 3.7%. The V end lost 4 bases, the J end lost 4 bases, and 13 bases lay between the germline ends. The CDR3 covers 14 residues. Germline V gene lookup returns CDR1 MNHEY and CDR2 SMNVEV (reference sequence). The sequence was obtained from a woman aged 40 to 50 who had been exposed to COVID-19. The chain joins TRBV27 to TRBJ1-2; no firm D call. The sample was PBMCs or T cells enriched from blood (not recorded which). CDR3 nucleotide sequence: TGTGCCAGCAGTTACGGGGTCCTTGGCTATGGCTACACCTTC. Amino acid sequence: CASSYGVLGYGYTF.